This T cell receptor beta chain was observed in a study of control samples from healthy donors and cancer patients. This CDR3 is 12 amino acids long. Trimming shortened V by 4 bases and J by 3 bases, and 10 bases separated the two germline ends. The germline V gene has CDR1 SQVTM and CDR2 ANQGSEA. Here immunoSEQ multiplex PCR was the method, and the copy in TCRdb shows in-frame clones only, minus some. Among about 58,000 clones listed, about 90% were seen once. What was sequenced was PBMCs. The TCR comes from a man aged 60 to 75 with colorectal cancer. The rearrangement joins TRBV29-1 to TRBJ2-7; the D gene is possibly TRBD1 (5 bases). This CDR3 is CSVGGRGYEQYF. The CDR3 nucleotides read TGCAGCGTTGGGGGAAGGGGCTACGAGCAGTACTTC.